These 28 T cell receptor beta chains were sequenced from one sample in a study of regulatory dendritic cells for organ transplantation. Clones were read by immunoSEQ multiplex PCR, and TCRdb kept only the in-frame ones, dropping some. This table has around 19,000 clones, roughly 69% appearing once. The sample taken for sequencing was memory CD4+ T cells from blood. Specified subset: CD45RO+ memory T cells. The receptors were sampled from a human donor in good health.

This chain connects TRBV6-1 to TRBJ2-7, with a weak D call TRBD2 (7 bases). The ends were cut back, 9 bases at V and 5 bases at J, with 20 bases in the middle. The CDR3 spans 14 residues. CDR1 is MNHNS, CDR2 SASEGT, per germline. In DNA form, the CDR3 reads TGTGCCAGTGTTAGGGGGGGGGTAGGCGACGAGCAGTACTTC. The encoded protein is CASVRGGVGDEQYF.

The CDR3 loop reads CASSPVDGQETQYF. Written as DNA, the CDR3 is TGTGCCAGCTCACCAGTCGACGGGCAAGAGACCCAGTACTTC. The rearrangement uses TRBV18 and TRBJ2-5; no firm D call. The germline CDR1 and CDR2 sequences are KGHSH and LQKENI. This CDR3 has 14 residues. Trimming pared 2 bases from V and 2 bases from J, leaving 9 bases between.

The CDR3 loop is CASSQGGVAGGRVNEQFF. The CDR3 bases are TGTGCCAGCAGCCAAGGGGGGGTAGCGGGGGGGCGCGTCAATGAGCAGTTCTTC. The chain links TRBV4-2 to TRBJ2-1, with 11 bases identical to TRBD2. Trimming cost V 1 base and J 6 bases; bases outside gene matches: 11. Germline V gene data show CDR1 as LGHNA and CDR2 as YNFKEQ. The CDR3 totals 18 residues.

The genes are TRBV27 and TRBJ1-5; TRBD1 matches 7 bases. Per the germline V gene, CDR1 is MNHEY and CDR2 is SMNVEV (reference sequence). The CDR3 has 15 amino acids. Unmatched junction bases numbered 4, after V lost 3 bases and J lost 2 bases. CDR3 DNA sequence: TGTGCCAGCAGTTTCGGAGGGGGCGGCAATCAGCCCCAGCATTTT. It codes for CASSFGGGGNQPQHF.

This CDR3 is CASSGQGSMETQYF. DNA for the CDR3: TGTGCCAGCAGCGGACAGGGTAGTATGGAGACCCAGTACTTC. The rearrangement uses TRBV2 and TRBJ2-5; 8 bases are a match to TRBD1. The junction had 8 bases not matched to a gene; V was cut back by 6 bases and J by 5 bases. CDR3 length: 14 amino acids. CDR1 and CDR2 from the germline V gene are SNHLY and FYNNEI.

This clone was seen just once. The V gene is TRBV29-1, the J gene TRBJ1-2; D not certain. The CDR3 consists of 12 residues. V was trimmed by 6 bases and J by 4 bases, leaving 12 bases between them. Germline CDR1 and CDR2: SQVTM and ANQGSEA. The DNA for the CDR3 is TGCAGCGTCTCCCACATCTCCTATGGCTACACCTTC. It codes for CSVSHISYGYTF.

This clone was observed once. This chain connects TRBV5-1 to TRBJ2-7; 11 nucleotides line up with TRBD1. CDR3 length: 13 amino acids. The ends lost 7 bases at V and 5 bases at J; junction bases unmatched: 5. From germline, CDR1 is SGHRS and CDR2 YFSETQ. CDR3 DNA: TGCGCCAGCCGGGACAGGGGGATCAACGAGCAGTACTTC. Its translation is CASRDRGINEQYF.

The chain joins TRBV10-3 to TRBJ1-2; a weak D match, TRBD1 (6 bases). Germline V gives CDR1 ENHRY, CDR2 SYGVKD. Trimming removed 11 bases from V and 0 bases from J, with 16 bases in between. There are 14 residues in the CDR3. CDR3 coding DNA: TGTGCCGCCCACCCACGGACAGCTAACTATGGCTACACCTTC. As protein: CAAHPRTANYGYTF.

This clone has just a few counts. The V gene is TRBV5-4, the J gene TRBJ1-1, with TRBD1 identical over 9 bases. V dropped 4 bases and J dropped 4; count of bases not matched to a gene: 14. This CDR3 contains 17 residues. The germline V gene encodes CDR1 SGHNT and CDR2 YYREEE (reference sequence). The CDR3 sequence is CASSLPPGQGDGTEAFF. CDR3 coding DNA: TGTGCCAGCAGCCTCCCCCCGGGACAGGGAGATGGCACTGAAGCTTTCTTT. The full variable domain, its missing parts supplied by reference TRBV5-4 and TRBJ1-1, is ETGVTQSPTHLIKTRGQQVTLRCSSQSGHNTVSWYQQALGQGPQFIFQYYREEENGRGNFPPRFSGLQFPNYSSELNVNALELDDSALYLCASSLPPGQGDGTEAFFGQGTRLTVV.

The chain combines TRBV6-5 with TRBJ2-7, with 8 bases lining up with TRBD1. Losses at the gene ends were 7 bases for V and 2 bases for J; bases not matched to a gene: 7. Germline V gene data show CDR1 as MNHEY and CDR2 as SVGAGI. This CDR3 contains 14 residues. The CDR3 loop is CASTSRDRTYEQYF. DNA of the CDR3: TGTGCCAGCACTTCCCGGGACAGGACCTACGAGCAGTACTTC.

This clone was seen only once. V is TRBV4-3 and J is TRBJ2-7; 7 bases line up with TRBD1. CDR1 LGHNA and CDR2 YSLEER come from the germline V gene. The CDR3 is 15 residues long. Trimming cost V 0 bases and J 5 bases; bases outside gene matches: 7. CDR3: CASSQDPTGLNEQYF. The CDR3 DNA sequence: TGCGCCAGCAGCCAAGATCCGACAGGGTTGAACGAGCAGTACTTC.

This chain uses TRBV10-3 with TRBJ1-2; D perhaps matches TRBD1 (5 bases). The germline V gene has CDR1 ENHRY and CDR2 SYGVKD. The CDR3 is 14 amino acids. V lost 8 bases to trimming and J lost 6 bases, with 19 bases between them. The CDR3 nucleotides are TGTGCCATCTCGAGTGACGGGGGGTCGGATGGCTACACCTTC. Translated: CAISSDGGSDGYTF.

This clone was detected once. The chain is built from TRBV18 and TRBJ1-1; D is unresolved. The length of the CDR3 is 16 residues. Germline V gives CDR1 KGHSH, CDR2 LQKENI. The ends were cut back, 0 bases at V and 0 bases at J, with 11 bases in the middle. The CDR3 nucleotides are TGTGCCAGCTCACCACCGGTTTTCGGGGTGAACACTGAAGCTTTCTTT. The encoded protein is CASSPPVFGVNTEAFF.

CDR3 amino acids: CASSPTGVETQYF. The CDR3 DNA follows: TGCGCCAGCAGCCCGACAGGGGTTGAGACCCAGTACTTC. The V call is TRBV5-1, the J call TRBJ2-5, with 8 positions matching TRBD1. Trimming cost V 4 bases and J 5 bases; bases outside gene matches: 4. The CDR3 has 13 amino acids. CDR1 is SGHRS, CDR2 YFSETQ, per germline.

This clone was seen only a few times. The rearrangement joins TRBV5-1 to TRBJ1-3, with 7 nucleotides matching TRBD1. Trimming removed 4 bases from V and 7 bases from J; junction bases left unmatched: 2. The CDR3 spans 12 residues. Germline V gene sequence: CDR1 SGHRS, CDR2 YFSETQ. The CDR3 nucleotides read TGCGCCAGCAGCACGGACAGGAACACCATATATTTT. It is translated as CASSTDRNTIYF.

In this sample, this clone turned up a few times. The chain combines TRBV7-9 with TRBJ1-5; weak D call: TRBD1 (6 bases). The V gene lost 7 bases and the J gene lost 5 bases, with 27 bases spanning the gap. The CDR3 sequence is 18 residues long. CDR1 and CDR2 (germline): SEHNR, FQNEAQ (reference sequence). The CDR3 here is CASITTGNPDRTYQPQHF. Written as DNA, the CDR3 is TGTGCCAGCATTACTACGGGGAATCCTGACAGGACTTATCAGCCCCAGCATTTT.

V is TRBV29-1 and J is TRBJ2-2; perhaps TRBD1 as D (7 bases). Per the germline V gene, CDR1 is SQVTM and CDR2 is ANQGSEA. The CDR3 has 14 amino acids. Trimming cost V 7 bases and J 4 bases, with 16 bases left between them. The CDR3 sequence: CSAEEGASTGELFF. The CDR3 bases are TGCAGCGCCGAGGAGGGGGCGAGCACCGGGGAGCTGTTTTTT.

In this sample, this clone turned up a few times. The chain links TRBV10-3 to TRBJ1-3, with no clear D. V lost 3 bases to trimming and J lost 1 base, with 7 bases between them. Germline V lookup: CDR1 ENHRY, CDR2 SYGVKD. The CDR3 has 14 residues. CDR3 region: CAISEEGSGNTIYF. The CDR3 DNA follows: TGTGCCATCAGTGAAGAGGGTTCTGGAAACACCATATATTTT.

This clone was detected only a few times. The rearrangement uses TRBV2 and TRBJ1-3; a possible D gene is TRBD1 (6 bases). The CDR3 spans 14 residues. V lost 5 bases and J lost 0, with 8 bases in between. The V gene's germline CDR1 is SNHLY and CDR2 FYNNEI. The CDR3: CASSRDISGNTIYF. The CDR3 coding sequence is TGTGCCAGCAGTCGGGACATCTCTGGAAACACCATATATTTT.

V is TRBV2 and J is TRBJ2-1, with 10 bases matching TRBD2. Losses at the gene ends were 6 bases for V and 7 bases for J; bases not matched to a gene: 6. CDR1 and CDR2 from the germline V gene are SNHLY and FYNNEI. The CDR3 consists of 14 residues. Written as DNA, the CDR3 is TGTGCCAGCAGCCCTGGACTAGCGGTTAATGAGCAGTTCTTC. Amino acids: CASSPGLAVNEQFF.

This chain joins TRBV27 and TRBJ2-2, with D uncertain. Trimming removed 3 bases from V and 1 base from J, with 12 bases in between. CDR3 size: 16 residues. Germline CDR1 MNHEY, CDR2 SMNVEV (reference sequence). The CDR3 spells CASSFSQSMNTGELFF. The CDR3, as DNA: TGTGCCAGCAGTTTCTCTCAGTCAATGAACACCGGGGAGCTGTTTTTT.

This chain links TRBV5-1 with TRBJ2-3; 11 positions match TRBD1. The CDR3 is 18 residues long. Looked up from germline, CDR1 is SGHRS and CDR2 is YFSETQ. J gave up 3 bases and V 0 bases, and 9 bases lay outside the gene matches. CDR3 in DNA: TGCGCCAGCAGCTTGGCCCCCGTTGGGACAGGGGGGACAGATACGCAGTATTTT. Amino acid sequence: CASSLAPVGTGGTDTQYF.

This clone was observed once. The CDR3 nucleotides read TGTGCCAGCAGCTTGTATGATCCAGGGGCAGGTTCCGCTTTCTTT. It codes for CASSLYDPGAGSAFF. This chain joins TRBV7-9 and TRBJ1-1, with D perhaps matching TRBD1 (6 bases). The CDR3 extends over 15 amino acids. Germline CDR1 and CDR2: SEHNR and FQNEAQ (reference sequence). The V end lost 3 bases, the J end lost 11 bases, and 22 bases lay between the germline ends.

The V call is TRBV29-1, the J call TRBJ2-3; maybe TRBD2 (6 bases). This CDR3 is built from 14 residues. Deletions cut 3 bases from V and 3 bases from J, with 13 bases between. CDR1 is SQVTM, CDR2 ANQGSEA, per germline. The CDR3 here is CSVEAGTRTDTQYF. Here the CDR3 DNA reads TGCAGCGTTGAGGCCGGGACTCGGACAGATACGCAGTATTTT.

J is TRBJ1-6 and V is TRBV4-1; D gene ambiguous. The germline gives CDR1 MGHRA, CDR2 YSYEKL. The length of the CDR3 is 15 residues. The V end was cut by 1 base, the J end by 7 bases, with 11 bases between. In DNA, the CDR3 is TGCGCCAGCAGCCAAGGAAGTCTGGCCAATTCACCCCTCCACTTT. Translating it yields CASSQGSLANSPLHF.

This clone was seen only a few times. V gene TRBV4-3 combines with J gene TRBJ1-2; D remains ambiguous. V was shortened by 1 base and J by 2 bases, with 11 bases between the two germline ends. Per the germline V gene, CDR1 is LGHNA and CDR2 is YSLEER. The CDR3 is 15 amino acids. The CDR3 bases are TGCGCCAGCAGCCAAGGTGTAGTCTTGAACTATGGCTACACCTTC. It specifies CASSQGVVLNYGYTF.

The chain combines TRBV5-1 with TRBJ2-3, with D possibly being TRBD2 (6 bases). Trimming pared 4 bases from V and 4 bases from J, leaving 13 bases between. CDR3 size: 14 residues. Germline CDR1 SGHRS, CDR2 YFSETQ. The CDR3 is CASSVGDSPDTQYF. CDR3 nucleotide sequence: TGCGCCAGCAGCGTGGGGGACTCCCCAGATACGCAGTATTTT.

This chain joins TRBV2 and TRBJ2-1, with 12 bases fitting TRBD2. This CDR3 is 15 amino acids long. Looked up from germline, CDR1 is SNHLY and CDR2 is FYNNEI. The junction had 12 bases not matched to a gene; V was cut back by 6 bases and J by 12 bases. In nucleotides, the CDR3 is TGTGCCAGCAGACCAACTAGCGGGGGGTCCCCAGGGCAGTTCTTC. Translated, it gives CASRPTSGGSPGQFF.